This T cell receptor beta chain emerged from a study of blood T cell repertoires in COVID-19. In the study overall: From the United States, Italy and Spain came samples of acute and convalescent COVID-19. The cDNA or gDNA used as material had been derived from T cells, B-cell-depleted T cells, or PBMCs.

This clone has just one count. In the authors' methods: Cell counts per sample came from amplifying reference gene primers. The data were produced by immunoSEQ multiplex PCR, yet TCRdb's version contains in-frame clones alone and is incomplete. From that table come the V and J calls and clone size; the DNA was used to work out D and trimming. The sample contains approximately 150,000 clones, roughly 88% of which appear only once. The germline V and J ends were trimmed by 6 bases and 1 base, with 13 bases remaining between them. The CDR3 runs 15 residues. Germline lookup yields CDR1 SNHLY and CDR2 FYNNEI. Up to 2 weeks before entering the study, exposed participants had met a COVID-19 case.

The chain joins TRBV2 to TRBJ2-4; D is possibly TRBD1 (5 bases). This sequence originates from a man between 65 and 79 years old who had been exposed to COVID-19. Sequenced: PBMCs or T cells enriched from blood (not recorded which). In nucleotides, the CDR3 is TGTGCCAGCAGGACTCCGGCAGGGGCCAAAAACATTCAGTACTTC. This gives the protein CASRTPAGAKNIQYF.